This T cell receptor (beta chain) originates from a study of blood T cell repertoires in COVID-19. The protocol was immunoSEQ multiplex PCR, while the TCRdb copy is restricted to in-frame clones and leaves out a portion. The table has under 300,000 clones, 84% seen once. The sequence was obtained from a man in his fifties or sixties who had recovered from COVID-19. The sequenced sample consisted of PBMCs or T cells enriched from blood (not recorded which).

The CDR3 spells CASSLVRLAGRSSYNEQFF. DNA for the CDR3: TGTGCCAGCAGCTTGGTACGGCTAGCGGGGCGAAGCTCCTACAATGAGCAGTTCTTC. The rearrangement joins TRBV5-4 to TRBJ2-1, with 9 nucleotides matching TRBD2. Germline V gives CDR1 SGHNT, CDR2 YYREEE (reference sequence). The length of the CDR3 is 19 residues. Losses at the gene ends were 0 bases for V and 0 bases for J; bases not matched to a gene: 10. Combining the CDR3 with reference TRBV5-4 and TRBJ2-1 gives the whole variable domain ETGVTQSPTHLIKTRGQQVTLRCSSQSGHNTVSWYQQALGQGPQFIFQYYREEENGRGNFPPRFSGLQFPNYSSELNVNALELDDSALYLCASSLVRLAGRSSYNEQFFGPGTRLTVL.